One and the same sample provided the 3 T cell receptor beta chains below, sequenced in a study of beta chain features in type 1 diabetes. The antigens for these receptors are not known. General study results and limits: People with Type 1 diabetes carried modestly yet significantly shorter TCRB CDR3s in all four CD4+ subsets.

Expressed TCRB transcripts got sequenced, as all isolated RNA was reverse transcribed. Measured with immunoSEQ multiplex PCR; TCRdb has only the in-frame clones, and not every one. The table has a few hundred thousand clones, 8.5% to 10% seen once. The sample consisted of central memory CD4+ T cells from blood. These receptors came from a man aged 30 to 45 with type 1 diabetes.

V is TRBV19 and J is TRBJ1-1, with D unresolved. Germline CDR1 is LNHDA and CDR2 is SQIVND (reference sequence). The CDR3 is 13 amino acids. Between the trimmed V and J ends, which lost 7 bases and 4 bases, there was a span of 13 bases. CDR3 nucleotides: TGTGCCAGTATAGGAGCAGAACGCACTGAAGCTTTCTTT. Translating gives CASIGAERTEAFF.

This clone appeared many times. The CDR3 DNA follows: TGTGCCAGCAGCCCGGGGACTAGCGGCCGACTAAACGAGCAGTACTTC. This gives the protein CASSPGTSGRLNEQYF. The chain links TRBV5-4 to TRBJ2-7, with TRBD2 identical over 11 bases. In germline, CDR1 is SGHNT, CDR2 YYREEE (reference sequence). The V gene end was trimmed by 4 bases and the J gene end by 5 bases; junction bases not matched to a gene: 11. The CDR3 is 16 residues long.

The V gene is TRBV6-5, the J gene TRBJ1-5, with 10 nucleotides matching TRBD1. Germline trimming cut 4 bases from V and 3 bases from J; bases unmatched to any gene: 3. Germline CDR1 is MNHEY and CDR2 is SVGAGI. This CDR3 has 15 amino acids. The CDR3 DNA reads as TGTGCCAGCAGTTCCGGGACAGGGGCCAATCAGCCCCAGCATTTT. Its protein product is CASSSGTGANQPQHF.